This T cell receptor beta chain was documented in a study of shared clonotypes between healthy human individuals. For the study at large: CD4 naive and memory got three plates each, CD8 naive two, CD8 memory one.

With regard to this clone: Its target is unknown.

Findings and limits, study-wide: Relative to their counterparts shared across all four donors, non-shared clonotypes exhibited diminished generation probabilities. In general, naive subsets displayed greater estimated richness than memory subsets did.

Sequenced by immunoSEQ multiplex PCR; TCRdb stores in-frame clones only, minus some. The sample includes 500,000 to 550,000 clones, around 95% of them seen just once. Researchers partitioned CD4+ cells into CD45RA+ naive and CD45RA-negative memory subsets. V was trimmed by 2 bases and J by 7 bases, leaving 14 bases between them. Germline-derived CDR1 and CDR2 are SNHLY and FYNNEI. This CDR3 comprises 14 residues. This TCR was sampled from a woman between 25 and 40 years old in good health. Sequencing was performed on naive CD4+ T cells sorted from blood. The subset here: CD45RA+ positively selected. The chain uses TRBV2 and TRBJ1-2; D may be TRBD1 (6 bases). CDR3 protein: CASSERDQGGGYTF. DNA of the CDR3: TGTGCCAGCAGTGAAAGGGACCAAGGGGGTGGCTACACCTTC.